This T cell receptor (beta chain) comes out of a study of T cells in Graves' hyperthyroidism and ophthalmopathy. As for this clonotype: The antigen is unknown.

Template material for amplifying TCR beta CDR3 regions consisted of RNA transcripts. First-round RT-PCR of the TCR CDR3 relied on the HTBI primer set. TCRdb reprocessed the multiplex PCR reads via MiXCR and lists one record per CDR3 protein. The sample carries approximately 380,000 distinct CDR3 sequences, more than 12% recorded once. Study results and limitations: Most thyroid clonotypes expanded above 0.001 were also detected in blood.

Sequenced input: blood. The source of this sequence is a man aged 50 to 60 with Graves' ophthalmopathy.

CDR3 DNA: TGCGCCAGCAGCTCGGGACTACCACAGGATACGCAGTATTTT. Protein sequence: CASSSGLPQDTQYF. The rearrangement links TRBV5-1 to TRBJ2-3; 7 bases line up with TRBD2. CDR3 length: 14 residues. After removal of 3 bases from V and 6 bases from J, the junction contained 7 bases not matched to a gene. Germline V CDR1 and CDR2: SGHRS, YFSETQ.